Shown below are 13 T cell receptor beta chains from a single sample sequenced in a study of CD8+ T cells in alopecia areata. Sequencing templates came from extracted RNA that was reverse transcribed into cDNA. Repertoires were generated with immunoSEQ multiplex PCR, while TCRdb's copy carries only in-frame clones and drops some. The sample gives tens of thousands of clones, approximately 60% of which show up once; under 20% is in the top ten. The source material was CD8+ T cells sorted from blood, sampled at week 0. These receptor sequences come from a human donor with alopecia areata.

This clone has just one count. The gene calls are TRBV6-5 and TRBJ2-7; 9 positions match TRBD1. Per the germline V gene, CDR1 is MNHEY and CDR2 is SVGAGI. The V and J ends lost 4 bases and 0 bases, in that order; junction bases with no gene match: 1. The CDR3 length is 14 residues. CDR3 DNA: TGTGCCAGCAGTTTGGACAGGGGCTCCTACGAGCAGTACTTC. As protein: CASSLDRGSYEQYF.

This clone was picked up a small number of times. The chain employs TRBV19 and TRBJ1-5; no clear D. This CDR3 has 15 residues. Germline lookup yields CDR1 LNHDA and CDR2 SQIVND (reference sequence). V was cut by 1 base and J by 4 bases, with 11 bases left in between. The chain's CDR3 is CASSIVYSANQPQHF. Written as DNA, the CDR3 is TGTGCCAGTAGTATAGTTTACTCCGCGAATCAGCCCCAGCATTTT.

The rearrangement links TRBV4-3 to TRBJ1-1; D not certain. Trimming pared 0 bases from V and 7 bases from J, leaving 9 bases between. Germline CDR1 and CDR2: LGHNA and YSLEER. The length of the CDR3 is 13 residues. CDR3: CASSQDPTDEAFF. In nucleotides, the CDR3 is TGCGCCAGCAGCCAAGATCCCACGGATGAAGCTTTCTTT.

This rearrangement joins TRBV29-1 to TRBJ2-7; 7 bases match TRBD1. Losses at the gene ends were 4 bases for V and 0 bases for J; bases not matched to a gene: 6. CDR1 and CDR2 from the germline V gene are SQVTM and ANQGSEA. This CDR3 has 14 residues. The CDR3 spells CSVVLGQPSYEQYF. Here the CDR3 DNA reads TGCAGCGTTGTGTTGGGACAGCCCTCCTACGAGCAGTACTTC.

The DNA of the CDR3 is TGCGCCAGCAGCCAACCCCACTCCCCCTACAATGAGCAGTTCTTC. Translation gives CASSQPHSPYNEQFF. The J gene is TRBJ2-1, the V gene TRBV4-3; no clear D. V was shortened by 2 bases and J by 2 bases, with 10 bases between the two germline ends. The CDR3 is 15 residues long. In germline, CDR1 is LGHNA, CDR2 YSLEER.

This clone was counted a few times. The CDR3: CASRRLTSGPSYEQYF. DNA for the CDR3: TGTGCCAGCAGGAGACTGACTAGCGGGCCGTCCTACGAGCAGTACTTC. The chain couples TRBV2 to TRBJ2-7; 10 nucleotides match TRBD2. V shed 6 bases, J shed 1 base, and the junction held 9 bases outside the gene matches. The CDR3 consists of 16 residues. The V gene's germline CDR1 is SNHLY and CDR2 FYNNEI.

V usage is TRBV28 and J usage is TRBJ2-5; TRBD2 is a possible D gene (6 bases). V was clipped by 5 bases and J by 1 base, with 17 bases between them. Germline-derived CDR1 and CDR2 are MDHEN and SYDVKM. This CDR3 contains 16 residues. The CDR3 DNA reads TGTGCCAGCAGTCCACCCTCGGACGGGAGCCAAGAGACCCAGTACTTC. Protein sequence: CASSPPSDGSQETQYF. Looking up the rest from reference TRBV28 and TRBJ2-5 gives the full variable domain: DVKVTQSSRYLVKRTGEKVFLECVQDMDHENMFWYRQDPGLGLRLIYFSYDVKMKEKGDIPEGYSVSREKKERFSLILESASTNQTSMYLCASSPPSDGSQETQYFGPGTRLLVL.

This clone was counted a few times. The gene calls are TRBV7-3 and TRBJ2-4; D is tentatively TRBD1 or TRBD2 (6 bases each). Trimming cost V 3 bases and J 8 bases, with 11 bases left between them. Looked up from germline, CDR1 is SGHTA and CDR2 is FQGTGA. The CDR3 has 13 amino acids. The CDR3 DNA reads as TGTGCCAGCAGCTTGGACAGCGGGTACATTCAGTACTTC. Translated, it gives CASSLDSGYIQYF.

The chain couples TRBV6-5 to TRBJ2-3; unclear D gene. This CDR3 is 11 amino acids long. Trimming shortened V by 6 bases and J by 2 bases, and 3 bases separated the two germline ends. Germline CDR1 and CDR2: MNHEY and SVGAGI. In DNA form, the CDR3 reads TGTGCCAGCAGAGTCACAGATACGCAGTATTTT. Translated: CASRVTDTQYF.

J is TRBJ2-1 and V is TRBV7-9; D is ambiguous. This CDR3 region has 14 residues. V gave up 1 base and J gave up 4 bases, with 8 bases separating them. Germline CDR1 reads SEHNR; CDR2 reads FQNEAQ (reference sequence). The CDR3 sequence: CASSLEGGYNEQFF. Written as DNA, the CDR3 is TGTGCCAGCAGCTTAGAGGGCGGATACAATGAGCAGTTCTTC.

V is TRBV29-1 and J is TRBJ1-1; D possibly corresponds to TRBD1 (6 bases). Trimming shortened V by 2 bases and J by 4 bases, and 14 bases separated the two germline ends. CDR3 length: 14 amino acids. From germline, CDR1 is SQVTM and CDR2 ANQGSEA. The CDR3 spells CSVERGALTTEAFF. The CDR3, as DNA: TGCAGCGTTGAAAGGGGGGCCCTAACCACTGAAGCTTTCTTT.

This clone occurred a few times. The gene calls are TRBV5-6 and TRBJ2-3; D call uncertain. Trimming pared 4 bases from V and 3 bases from J, leaving 9 bases between. The CDR3 consists of 13 residues. Germline assignment: CDR1 SGHDT and CDR2 YYEEEE. The CDR3 here is CASSLRGTDTQYF. CDR3 coding DNA: TGTGCCAGCAGCCTCCGTGGTACAGATACGCAGTATTTT.

The chain employs TRBV6-5 and TRBJ1-5, with a tentative D call TRBD1 (5 bases). CDR1 MNHEY and CDR2 SVGAGI come from the germline V gene. V lost 6 bases and J lost 3, with 15 bases in between. The CDR3 length is 15 residues. CDR3 residues: CASSPFWGDNQPQHF. The CDR3 nucleotides read TGTGCCAGCAGCCCCTTTTGGGGGGACAATCAGCCCCAGCATTTT.